The sequence of this TCR beta chain was determined in a study of blood T cell repertoires in COVID-19. Study background: Acute and convalescent COVID-19 samples came from the United States, Italy and Spain. In each case, the material was cDNA or gDNA derived from T cells, B-cell-depleted T cells, or PBMCs.

The table lists this clone with a count of one. In the study's own analysis: Nucleated cell number was recorded as an estimate derived from reference gene primer amplification. Libraries were prepared by immunoSEQ multiplex PCR; TCRdb keeps only in-frame clonotypes and omits some of them. The DNA was the basis for D and trimming; V, J and clone size are from that table. The sample includes over 100,000 clones, 80% to 90% of them seen just once. V gave up 6 bases and J gave up 8 bases, with 19 bases separating them. The CDR3 extends over 15 amino acids. The germline V gene encodes CDR1 LGHDT and CDR2 YNNKEL (reference sequence).

The sequence came from a woman older than 75 with active or convalescent COVID-19. Sequenced material: peripheral blood. This rearrangement joins TRBV3-1 (or the pseudogene TRBV3-2) to TRBJ1-4, with D tentatively TRBD1 (6 bases). CDR3 amino acids: CASSHLRDRREKLFF. The CDR3 nucleotides are TGTGCCAGCAGTCACCTAAGAGACAGGAGGGAAAAACTGTTTTTT.